This T cell receptor beta chain is from a study of technical replicates of blood from several donors. Using immunoSEQ multiplex PCR, the repertoire was profiled, and TCRdb retains in-frame clones only, with some absent. Of tens of thousands of clones listed, just under 97% are singletons. The receptor was derived from a human donor in good health. Material: T cells isolated from PBMCs.

The CDR3 sequence is CASSLVPGGHQPQHF. As DNA, the CDR3 is TGTGCCAGCAGCTTAGTTCCGGGAGGACACCAGCCCCAGCATTTT. The chain combines TRBV11-2 with TRBJ1-5, with D possibly TRBD1 on 5 matching bases. Trimming pared 1 base from V and 7 bases from J, leaving 14 bases between. The CDR3 length is 15 residues. Germline V lookup: CDR1 SGHAT, CDR2 FQNNGV.